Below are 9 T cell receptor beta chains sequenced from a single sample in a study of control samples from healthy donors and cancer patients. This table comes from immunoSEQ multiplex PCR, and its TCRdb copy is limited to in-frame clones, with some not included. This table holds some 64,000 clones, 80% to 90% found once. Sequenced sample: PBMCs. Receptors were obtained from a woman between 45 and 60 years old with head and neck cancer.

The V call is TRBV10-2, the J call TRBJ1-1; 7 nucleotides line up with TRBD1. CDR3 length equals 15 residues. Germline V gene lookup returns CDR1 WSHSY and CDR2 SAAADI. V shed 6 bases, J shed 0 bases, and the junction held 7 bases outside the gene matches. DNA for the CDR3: TGCGCCAGCAGCCAGACAGGGAGTATGAACACTGAAGCTTTCTTT. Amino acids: CASSQTGSMNTEAFF.

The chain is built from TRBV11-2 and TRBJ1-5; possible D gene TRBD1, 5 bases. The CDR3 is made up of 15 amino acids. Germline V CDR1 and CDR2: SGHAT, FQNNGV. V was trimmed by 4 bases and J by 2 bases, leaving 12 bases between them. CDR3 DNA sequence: TGTGCCAGCAGCTGGGGGGAGGGTGGCAATCAGCCCCAGCATTTT. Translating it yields CASSWGEGGNQPQHF. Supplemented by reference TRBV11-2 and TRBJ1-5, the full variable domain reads EAGVAQSPRYKIIEKRQSVAFWCNPISGHATLYWYQQILGQGPKLLIQFQNNGVVDDSQLPKDRFSAERLKGVDSTLKIQPAKLEDSAVYLCASSWGEGGNQPQHFGDGTRLSIL.

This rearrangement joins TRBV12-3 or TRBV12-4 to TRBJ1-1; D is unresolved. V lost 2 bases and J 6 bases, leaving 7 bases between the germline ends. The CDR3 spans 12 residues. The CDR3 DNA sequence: TGTGCCAGCAGTTTACGGGGTGCTGAAGCTTTCTTT. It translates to CASSLRGAEAFF.

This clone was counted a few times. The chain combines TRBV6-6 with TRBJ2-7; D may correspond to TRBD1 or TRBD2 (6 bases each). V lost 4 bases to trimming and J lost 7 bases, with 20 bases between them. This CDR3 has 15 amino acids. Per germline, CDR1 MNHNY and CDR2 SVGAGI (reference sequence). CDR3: CASSSDGLRGGEQYF. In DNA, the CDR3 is TGTGCCAGCAGTTCCGATGGCCTGAGAGGGGGGGAGCAGTACTTC.

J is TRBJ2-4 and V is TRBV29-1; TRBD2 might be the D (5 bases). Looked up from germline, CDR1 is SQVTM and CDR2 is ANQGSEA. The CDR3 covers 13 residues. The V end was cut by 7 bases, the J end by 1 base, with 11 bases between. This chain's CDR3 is CSAGPGAKNIQYF. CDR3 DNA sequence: TGCAGCGCGGGCCCGGGGGCCAAAAACATTCAGTACTTC.

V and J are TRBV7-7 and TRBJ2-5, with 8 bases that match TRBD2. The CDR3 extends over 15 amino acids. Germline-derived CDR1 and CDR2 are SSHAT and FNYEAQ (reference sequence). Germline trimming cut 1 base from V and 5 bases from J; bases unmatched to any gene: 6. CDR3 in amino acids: CASSLVRGAGETQYF. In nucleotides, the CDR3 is TGTGCCAGCAGCTTAGTGCGGGGGGCCGGGGAGACCCAGTACTTC.

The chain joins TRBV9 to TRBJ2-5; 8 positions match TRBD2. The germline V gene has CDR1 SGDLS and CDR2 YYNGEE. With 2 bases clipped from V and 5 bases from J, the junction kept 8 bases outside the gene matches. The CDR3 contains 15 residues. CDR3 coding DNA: TGTGCCAGCAGCGTCAATACCGGGACTAGGGAGACCCAGTACTTC. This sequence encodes CASSVNTGTRETQYF.

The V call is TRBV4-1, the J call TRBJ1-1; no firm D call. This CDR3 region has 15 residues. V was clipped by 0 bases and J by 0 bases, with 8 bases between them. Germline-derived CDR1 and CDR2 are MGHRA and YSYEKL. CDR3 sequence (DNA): TGCGCCAGCAGCCAAGAGGCGGTTTTGAACACTGAAGCTTTCTTT. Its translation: CASSQEAVLNTEAFF.

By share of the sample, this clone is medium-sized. The CDR3 DNA follows: TGTGCCAGCAGTCCGCGGCAGGCGAACACCGGGGAGCTGTTTTTT. It codes for CASSPRQANTGELFF. The genes are TRBV6-5 and TRBJ2-2, with no clear D. Trimming pared 5 bases from V and 0 bases from J, leaving 10 bases between. The V gene's germline CDR1 is MNHEY and CDR2 SVGAGI. The CDR3 covers 15 residues.